These T cell receptor beta chains were read from a single sample in a study of OX40 agonist ivuxolimab in advanced cancers. Method: immunoSEQ multiplex PCR; TCRdb's copy keeps in-frame clones and lacks some. Here the sample spans 65,000 to 95,000 clones, 80% to 90% being singletons. The sequences come from CD4+ or CD8+ T cells sorted from blood, collected in a trial of the OX40 agonist ivuxolimab. These receptors were collected from an adult with an advanced solid tumor such as melanoma, head and neck, liver or kidney cancer. Both conserved end residues are part of each CDR3. D genes are given only for firm matches. Clone size appears in some rows only: once, few, many, or a class for an expanded clone.

D gene	V gene	clone size	J gene	CDR3 length	CDR3 DNA	CDR3 protein
-	TRBV4-2	-	TRBJ1-5	13	TGTGCCAGCAGCCAAGCTGTGGGTCAGCCCCAGCATTTT	CASSQAVGQPQHF
-	TRBV15	-	TRBJ1-4	16	TGTGCCACCAGCGGAGGGCAGGGAAGTACTAATGAAAAACTGTTTTTT	CATSGGQGSTNEKLFF
TRBD1	TRBV28	-	TRBJ2-7	15	TGTGCCAGCAGTTGGCAAGGGACAGGGGCCTACGAGCAGTACTTC	CASSWQGTGAYEQYF
TRBD1	TRBV6-1	-	TRBJ2-7	14	TGTGCCTGGGGTGGGGGACAGGGAGGAAACGAGCAGTACTTC	CAWGGGQGGNEQYF
-	TRBV7-9	few	TRBJ1-5	15	TGTGCCAGCAGCGATCACAGCCCCATCGGCCAGCCCCAGCATTTT	CASSDHSPIGQPQHF
-	TRBV5-5	-	TRBJ1-1	13	TGTGCCAGCAGCCCCCCCATGAACACTGAAGCTTTCTTT	CASSPPMNTEAFF
-	TRBV19	-	TRBJ2-5	14	TGTGCCAGTAGTATGGCTCAGGGCCAAGAGACCCAGTACTTC	CASSMAQGQETQYF
-	TRBV18	few	TRBJ2-3	16	TGTGCCAGCTCACTGGGGCCAAGGACCGGCACAGATACGCAGTATTTT	CASSLGPRTGTDTQYF
TRBD2	TRBV5-1	once	TRBJ2-7	17	TGCGCCAGCATGGATGCGAAGCTGCTTAGCGGGAGGTACGAGCAGTACTTC	CASMDAKLLSGRYEQYF
-	TRBV6-5	-	TRBJ1-5	15	TGTGCCAGCAGTTACTCCGGGGAGGCCATCGTATCCCAGCATTTT	CASSYSGEAIVSQHF
TRBD2	TRBV2	-	TRBJ2-1	23	TGTGCCAGCAGTGATCAGGACAGGGGCATAGGACTAGCGGGAGTCGTTCGCTACAATGAGCAGTTCTTC	CASSDQDRGIGLAGVVRYNEQFF
-	TRBV2	once	TRBJ1-2	14	TGTGCCAGCAGCCCACCAGGGGTAAGCTATGGCTACACCTTC	CASSPPGVSYGYTF
-	TRBV21-1	-	TRBJ2-3	17	TGTGCCAGCAGCGCCCCACCGGGACAGGAAAGCACAGATACGCAGTATTTT	CASSAPPGQESTDTQYF
-	TRBV27	-	TRBJ1-1	13	TGTGCCAGCACGAACAGGGTGAACACTGAAGCTTTCTTT	CASTNRVNTEAFF
-	TRBV7-9	-	TRBJ2-1	15	TGTGCCAGCAGCTTCCGACTAGATCCGGACAATGAGCAGTTCTTC	CASSFRLDPDNEQFF
TRBD1	TRBV29-1	few	TRBJ1-2	12	TGCAGCTCCAGACAGGGGGTGGATGGCTACACCTTC	CSSRQGVDGYTF
TRBD2	TRBV2	-	TRBJ2-1	14	TGTGCCAGCCAGCCTGGGACTAGCCTGAATGAGCAGTTCTTC	CASQPGTSLNEQFF
-	TRBV19	-	TRBJ1-1	12	TGTGCCAGTAGTGACTTGAACACTGAAGCTTTCTTT	CASSDLNTEAFF
TRBD1	TRBV5-1	-	TRBJ1-2	13	TGCGCCAGCAGCCCCGGGACAGGGACCGGCTACACCTTC	CASSPGTGTGYTF
TRBD2	TRBV10-2	-	TRBJ2-7	13	TGCGCCAGCAGACTAGCGGGAGCCTACGAGCAGTACTTC	CASRLAGAYEQYF
-	TRBV6-5	-	TRBJ2-5	14	TGTGCCAGCAGTCCCACAGGGATCGGGGAGACCCAGTACTTC	CASSPTGIGETQYF
TRBD1	TRBV18	-	TRBJ2-1	13	TGTGCCAGCCAAATTAATCAGGGGGCCGTTGAGTTCTTC	CASQINQGAVEFF
TRBD1	TRBV2	-	TRBJ2-7	14	TGTGCCAGCACTGGACAGGACTTTTCCTACGAGCAGTACTTC	CASTGQDFSYEQYF
-	TRBV6-6	-	TRBJ1-2	13	TGTGCCAGCAGTTCAACCGGGGTTGGCGGCTACACCTTC	CASSSTGVGGYTF
-	TRBV4-3	-	TRBJ2-7	14	TGCGCCAGCAGCCAAGGTGGGGGGCCCTACGAGCAGTACTTC	CASSQGGGPYEQYF
-	TRBV11-2	-	TRBJ1-5	14	TGTGCCAGCAGCTTAGGTGCAGGGACTCAGCCCCAGCATTTT	CASSLGAGTQPQHF
-	TRBV5-4	-	TRBJ1-1	15	TGTGCCAGCACCTTGGGGGGGCCGGCGAACACTGAAGCTTTCTTT	CASTLGGPANTEAFF
-	TRBV6-5	-	TRBJ1-1	13	TGTGCCAGCAGTTACTCCGGGGAAACTGAAGCTTTCTTT	CASSYSGETEAFF
-	TRBV5-1	-	TRBJ1-2	14	TGCGCCAGCAGCTTGGGAGGGGATTCAGATGGCTACACCTTC	CASSLGGDSDGYTF
-	TRBV7-8	-	TRBJ2-7	16	TGTGCCAGCAGCGTAAGGGGCAGGGATTGGGTTTACGAGCAGTACTTC	CASSVRGRDWVYEQYF
-	TRBV5-1	-	TRBJ2-5	14	TGCGCCAGCAGCTCGGGGGTACCACAAGAGACCCAGTACTTC	CASSSGVPQETQYF
TRBD1	TRBV19	-	TRBJ1-2	15	TGTGCCAGTAGTATAGTCGGGGCACAGGGGCGAGGCTACACCTTC	CASSIVGAQGRGYTF
TRBD1	TRBV19	-	TRBJ2-3	15	TGTGCCAGTAGTATCCAGACAGGGCTCACAGATACGCAGTATTTT	CASSIQTGLTDTQYF
TRBD1	TRBV10-3	few	TRBJ2-7	11	TGTGCCAGCGGACAGGGCTACGAGCAGTACTTC	CASGQGYEQYF
-	TRBV15	-	TRBJ2-6	18	TGTGCCACCAGCAAGGGACCAAAAGAGGTACCTGGGGCCAACGTCCTGACTTTC	CATSKGPKEVPGANVLTF
-	TRBV5-8	-	TRBJ2-7	16	TGTGCCAGCAGCTTGTTAGGTCAGGGAGCCATCTACGAGCAGTACTTC	CASSLLGQGAIYEQYF
-	TRBV19	once	TRBJ2-3	16	TGTGCCAGTAGTACCATGGACCAACCCTACACAGATACGCAGTATTTT	CASSTMDQPYTDTQYF
-	TRBV5-1	-	TRBJ2-2	14	TGCGCCAGCAGACGGGAGGGGGCGAGCGGGGAGCTGTTTTTT	CASRREGASGELFF
-	TRBV15	few	TRBJ2-5	13	TGTGCCACCAGCACAACAGTGTCGGAGACCCAGTACTTC	CATSTTVSETQYF
TRBD1	TRBV2	-	TRBJ1-1	13	TGTGCCAGTATGACAGGGGGCCGCACTGAAGCTTTCTTT	CASMTGGRTEAFF
-	TRBV15	once	TRBJ1-1	14	TGTGCCACCAGCAGACCTACACAGAACACTGAAGCTTTCTTT	CATSRPTQNTEAFF
TRBD1	TRBV7-9	-	TRBJ1-2	14	TGTGCCAGCAGCTTAGCAGGGGGCAACTATGGCTACACCTTC	CASSLAGGNYGYTF
-	TRBV6-1	-	TRBJ2-7	14	TGTGCCAGCAGTGAAGCTATGACAGCTACGAGGCAGTACTTC	CASSEAMTATRQYF
-	TRBV18	once	TRBJ1-1	13	TGTGCCAGCACAATTCAGGGGAACACTGAAGCTTTCTTT	CASTIQGNTEAFF
-	TRBV19	few	TRBJ2-5	14	TGTGCCAGTAGGGGGCCTCTCAACCAAGAGACCCAGTACTTC	CASRGPLNQETQYF
-	TRBV6-1	-	TRBJ1-1	15	TGTGCCAGCAGTGAATCAGGGGTTTCGGGCACTGAAGCTTTCTTT	CASSESGVSGTEAFF
TRBD2	TRBV4-1	once	TRBJ2-7	17	TGCGCCAGCAGCCAAGATGGTGGGACTAGCGGGGTATCCGAGCAGTACTTC	CASSQDGGTSGVSEQYF
-	TRBV5-8	-	TRBJ2-4	20	TGTGCCAGCAGCTTTCGGTCAGGGTCCCGGGTTGGTTGGGCCAAAAACATTCAGTACTTC	CASSFRSGSRVGWAKNIQYF
-	TRBV15	few	TRBJ2-5	12	TGTGCCACCAGCAGAGACGTGGAGACCCAGTACTTC	CATSRDVETQYF
TRBD1	TRBV5-6	-	TRBJ2-3	14	TGTGCCAGCAGCAATCGACAGGGTAAGGATACGCAGTATTTT	CASSNRQGKDTQYF
-	TRBV29-1	-	TRBJ1-2	11	TGCAGCGGCCACACAGGGTTCGGCTACACCTTC	CSGHTGFGYTF
-	TRBV27	-	TRBJ2-7	13	TGTGCCAGCAGCCTGACGGACTCCTACGAGCAGTACTTC	CASSLTDSYEQYF
-	TRBV9	few	TRBJ2-1	14	TGTGCCAGCGGAGGGCACTTCTCCTACAATGAGCAGTTCTTC	CASGGHFSYNEQFF
TRBD2	TRBV5-1	-	TRBJ2-3	13	TGCGCCAGAAATTGTAGCGGGAGGGGTACGCAGTATTTT	CARNCSGRGTQYF
-	TRBV4-2	-	TRBJ2-1	11	TGTGCCAGCAGCCAAGATCGGGAGCAGTTCTTC	CASSQDREQFF